This TCR beta chain was captured in a study of T cell clonotyping in hematopoietic cell transplantation. Generated by immunoSEQ multiplex PCR, the TCRdb table keeps only in-frame clones and is missing some. The sample has 70,000 or so clones; roughly 93% are singletons. Germline values: CDR1 SGHRS, CDR2 YFSETQ. The CDR3 is made up of 14 amino acids. Trimming took 4 bases from V and 5 from J; bases not matched to a gene: 7. This receptor was taken from a man between 45 and 60 years old in good health. Some clones in this sample may be carry-over from other donors' samples. Sequencing was carried out using peripheral blood mononuclear cells. The rearrangement joins TRBV5-1 to TRBJ2-7; 9 bases are shared with TRBD1. CDR3 in DNA: TGCGCCAGCAGCACCGGGACAGGGATGGACGAGCAGTACTTC. It codes for CASSTGTGMDEQYF.